These T cell receptor beta chains were read from a single sample in a study of Ad26.COV2.S vaccination and SARS-CoV-2 variants. Sequenced by immunoSEQ multiplex PCR; TCRdb stores in-frame clones only, minus some. The repertoire has some 350,000 clones, about 90% of them found once; the top ten carry about 5%. The specimen was peripheral blood, collected in a trial of Ad26.COV2.S vaccine versus placebo. The source of these receptors is a person aged 18-60 years who received the Ad26.COV2.S COVID-19 vaccine or a placebo. CDR3s include the opening cysteine and the closing phenylalanine or tryptophan. Only some rows state a clone size, as once, few, many or a class for expanded clones.

v_call: TRBV4-3; clone_size: .; cdr3_aa: CASSQDPTGGSYNEQFF
v_call: TRBV19; clone_size: .; cdr3_aa: CASSINRGSLAKNIQYF
v_call: TRBV15; clone_size: .; cdr3_aa: CATSKPSGSRLTGELFF
v_call: TRBV7-2; clone_size: .; cdr3_aa: CASSLGGSLGEQYF
v_call: TRBV7-9; clone_size: .; cdr3_aa: CASSLARGLFSYEQYF
v_call: TRBV5-5; clone_size: .; cdr3_aa: CASSLARLGNTDTQYF
v_call: TRBV19; clone_size: .; cdr3_aa: CASSIPTTAQPQHF
v_call: TRBV7-2; clone_size: .; cdr3_aa: CASSAQLATPETQYF
v_call: TRBV19; clone_size: .; cdr3_aa: CASSRVATNEKLFF
v_call: TRBV7-2; clone_size: .; cdr3_aa: CASSLDSGDIQYF
v_call: TRBV4-1; clone_size: .; cdr3_aa: CASSQDGRGTQYF
v_call: TRBV7-6; clone_size: few; cdr3_aa: CASSPSTDNTEAFF
v_call: TRBV5-1; clone_size: .; cdr3_aa: CASSFPNLDGYTF
v_call: TRBV7-2; clone_size: .; cdr3_aa: CASSAQRGPFYEQFF
v_call: TRBV19; clone_size: .; cdr3_aa: CASSIGGRGRLFSGKNTEAFF
v_call: TRBV30; clone_size: once; cdr3_aa: CAWAGTGGEGLFF
v_call: TRBV29-1; clone_size: .; cdr3_aa: CSVVVRGGIGTEAFF
v_call: TRBV19; clone_size: .; cdr3_aa: CASSGNRASYGYTF
v_call: TRBV4-3; clone_size: once; cdr3_aa: CASSQEALIAPPLHF
v_call: TRBV5-5; clone_size: .; cdr3_aa: CASSLQAGDGPYGYTF
v_call: TRBV3-1/TRBV3-2; clone_size: .; cdr3_aa: CASSQVVGGGEAFF
v_call: TRBV7-2; clone_size: few; cdr3_aa: CASSLDTYRSSGNTIYF
v_call: TRBV7-9; clone_size: .; cdr3_aa: CASSQRDRGLLGYTF
v_call: TRBV7-9; clone_size: .; cdr3_aa: CASSFPEGYNEQFF
v_call: TRBV5-1; clone_size: few; cdr3_aa: CASSLDAMNTEAFF
v_call: TRBV30; clone_size: once; cdr3_aa: CAWRTGEGNTIYF
v_call: TRBV15; clone_size: .; cdr3_aa: CATSATGWGNTEAFF
v_call: TRBV7-9; clone_size: .; cdr3_aa: CASSLLAQETQYF
v_call: TRBV15; clone_size: .; cdr3_aa: CATSRDQGYGYTF
v_call: TRBV14; clone_size: once; cdr3_aa: CASSQLAATDTQYF
v_call: TRBV5-1; clone_size: .; cdr3_aa: CASSAIMNTEAFF
v_call: TRBV6-4; clone_size: .; cdr3_aa: CASSVRNLLLEQYF
v_call: TRBV6-5; clone_size: .; cdr3_aa: CASSYSAIGGEKLFF
v_call: TRBV10-3; clone_size: .; cdr3_aa: CAISDPGVVTDTQYF
v_call: TRBV18; clone_size: .; cdr3_aa: CASSIEEGTYGYTF